This entry lists 2 T cell receptor beta chains sequenced from one sample in a study of blood T cell repertoires in COVID-19 (dated by TCRdb to 2018 to 2021). Libraries were prepared through the immunoSEQ multiplex PCR assay. TCRdb obtained this table from immuneACCESS and retained in-frame rearrangements with V and J assigned. These tables miss some clones; where compared with another copy, unresolved V genes account for less than half of the shortfall, and the remainder is unexplained. This sample lists 150,000 or so clones; roughly nine tenths were detected once. The ten largest clones capture around an eighth of the sample. Source material: peripheral blood. Receptor source: a young man with COVID-19, enrolled during active disease.

The chain uses TRBV7-2 and TRBJ1-2; 9 bases fit TRBD1. V dropped 5 bases and J dropped 7; count of bases not matched to a gene: 2. Germline-derived CDR1 and CDR2 are SGHTA and FQGNSA. The CDR3 spans 12 residues. The CDR3 loop reads CASSLDRGGYTF. The CDR3 DNA is TGTGCCAGCAGCCTGGACAGGGGTGGCTACACCTTC. Full variable domain (rest looked up from reference TRBV7-2 and TRBJ1-2): GAGVSQSPSNKVTEKGKDVELRCDPISGHTALYWYRQSLGQGLEFLIYFQGNSAPDKSGLPSDRFSAERTGGSVSTLTIQRTQQEDSAVYLCASSLDRGGYTFGSGTRLTVV.

The chain employs TRBV29-1 and TRBJ2-7; TRBD2 matches at 8 bases. This CDR3 region has 13 residues. Trimming removed 4 bases from V and 1 base from J; junction bases left unmatched: 3. Germline CDR1 reads SQVTM; CDR2 reads ANQGSEA. The CDR3 loop reads CSVGGLESYEQYF. The DNA of the CDR3 is TGCAGCGTTGGGGGACTAGAGTCCTACGAGCAGTACTTC.